This TCR beta chain was sequenced for a study of T cell clusters in autoimmune cytopenias. TRB rearrangements were amplified by touch-down multiplex PCR with mixed TRB-A/B primers. Reanalyzing the multiplex PCR reads, TCRdb keeps one entry per CDR3 protein, without DNA. Recorded for this sample: some 14,000 distinct CDR3 sequences. Each sample's input was approximately 0.25 ug genomic DNA, 35,000 to 40,000 genome equivalents. Per germline, CDR1 LNHDA and CDR2 SQIVND (reference sequence). The CDR3 spans 20 residues. The TCR sequence derives from a human donor with an autoimmune cytopenia or autoimmune hepatitis (not recorded which). What was sequenced was peripheral blood. The chain has TRBV19 and TRBJ2-6; TCRdb picks TRBD1, but there is no DNA to check that call. The CDR3 loop reads CASSPRGEHSPRSAANVLTF. Full variable domain (remainder filled in from reference TRBV19 and TRBJ2-6): DGGITQSPKYLFRKEGQNVTLSCEQNLNHDAMYWYRQDPGQGLRLIYYSQIVNDFQKGDIAEGYSVSREKKESFPLTVTSAQKNPTAFYLCASSPRGEHSPRSAANVLTFGAGSRLTVL.